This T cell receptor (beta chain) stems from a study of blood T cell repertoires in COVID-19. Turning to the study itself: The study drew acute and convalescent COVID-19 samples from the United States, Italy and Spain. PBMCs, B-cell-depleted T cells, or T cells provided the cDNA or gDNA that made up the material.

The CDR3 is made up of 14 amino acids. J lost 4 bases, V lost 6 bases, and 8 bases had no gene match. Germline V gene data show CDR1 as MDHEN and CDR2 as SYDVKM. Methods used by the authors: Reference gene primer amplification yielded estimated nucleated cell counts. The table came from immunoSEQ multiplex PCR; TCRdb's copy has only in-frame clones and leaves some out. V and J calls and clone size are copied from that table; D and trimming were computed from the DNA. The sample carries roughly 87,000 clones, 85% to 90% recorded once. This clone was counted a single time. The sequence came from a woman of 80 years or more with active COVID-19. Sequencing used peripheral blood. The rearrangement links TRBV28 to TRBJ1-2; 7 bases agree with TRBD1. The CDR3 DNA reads TGTGCCAGCAGCACCGACAGGGCCCTCTATGGCTACACCTTC. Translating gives CASSTDRALYGYTF.